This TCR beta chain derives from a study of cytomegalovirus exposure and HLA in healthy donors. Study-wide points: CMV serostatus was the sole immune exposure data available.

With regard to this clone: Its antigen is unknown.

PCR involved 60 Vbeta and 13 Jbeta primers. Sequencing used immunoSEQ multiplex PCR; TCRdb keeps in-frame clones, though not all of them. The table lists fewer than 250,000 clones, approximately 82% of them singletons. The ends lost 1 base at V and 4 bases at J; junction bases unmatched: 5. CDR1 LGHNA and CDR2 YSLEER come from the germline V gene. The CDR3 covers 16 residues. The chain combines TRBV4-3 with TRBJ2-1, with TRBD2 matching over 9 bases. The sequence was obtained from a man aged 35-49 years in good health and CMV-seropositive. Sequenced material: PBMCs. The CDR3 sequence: CASSQVAGGLYNEQFF. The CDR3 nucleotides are TGCGCCAGCAGCCAAGTCGCGGGAGGGCTGTACAATGAGCAGTTCTTC.